These T cell receptor beta chains were read from a single sample in a study of shared clonotypes between healthy human individuals. Sequencing was performed with immunoSEQ multiplex PCR; in TCRdb, only in-frame clones are kept and a portion is missing. The table includes about 96,000 clones, almost 70% detected once. Material: memory CD8+ T cells sorted from blood. Source of these receptors: a man under 40 in good health. The CDR3 runs from the conserved cysteine through the conserved F or W. D genes are given only for firm matches. Only some rows state a clone size, as once, few, many or a class for expanded clones.

. TRBJ2-1 TRBV11-2 . TGTGCCAGCACCGTTGTTAGGAGCTCCTACAATGAGCAGTTCTTC CASTVVRSSYNEQFF
. TRBJ2-7 TRBV7-9 . TGTGCCAGCAGCCCTATTGCAAGCGGGCTAACCTACGAGCAGTACTTC CASSPIASGLTYEQYF
few TRBJ2-6 TRBV15 . TGTGCCACCAGCACTCACAGCTCTGGGGCCAACGTCCTGACTTTC CATSTHSSGANVLTF
. TRBJ2-7 TRBV28 . TGTGCCACCGTCGGGACTCCTCCCTACGAGCAGTACTTC CATVGTPPYEQYF
. TRBJ2-1 TRBV9 TRBD2 TGTGCCAGCAGGAGGGGAGGGGAGGGCCCGAATGAGCAGTTCTTC CASRRGGEGPNEQFF
. TRBJ2-1 TRBV27 . TGTGCCAGCAGTAACCTCCTGGAGTTGGGCTCCTACAATGAGCAGTTCTTC CASSNLLELGSYNEQFF
. TRBJ2-1 TRBV27 TRBD2 TGTGCCAGCAGTGCTAGCGGGGCCAACTCCTACAATGAGCAGTTCTTC CASSASGANSYNEQFF
. TRBJ2-7 TRBV4-2 . TGTGCCAGCAGCCAAGCAGGGTACTACGAGCAGTACTTC CASSQAGYYEQYF
. TRBJ2-5 TRBV7-9 . TGTGCCAGTAACGACTGGCAGCAAGAGACCCAGTACTTC CASNDWQQETQYF
. TRBJ1-5 TRBV10-2 . TGCGCCAGCAGTGAGGACGGCCTCGGGTATCAGCCCCAGCATTTT CASSEDGLGYQPQHF
. TRBJ1-2 TRBV11-2 . TGTGCCAGCAGCTCCGGACAGCAATATGGCTACACCTTC CASSSGQQYGYTF
. TRBJ2-3 TRBV19 . TGTGCCAGCAATGGACCTTCGGCGGATACGCAGTATTTT CASNGPSADTQYF
. TRBJ1-5 TRBV6-1 TRBD1 TGTGCCAGCAGACTGGGACAGGGAAGCAATCAGCCCCAGCATTTT CASRLGQGSNQPQHF
. TRBJ1-4 TRBV9 . TGTGCCAGCAGCGTAGATGCGGGGGGTGATGAAAAACTGTTTTTT CASSVDAGGDEKLFF
. TRBJ1-4 TRBV28 . TGTGCCAGCAGTTTGAAGTCAGAAAAACTGTTTTTT CASSLKSEKLFF
. TRBJ2-7 TRBV5-1 . TGCGCCAGCAGCTGGGGGCCAGACTACGAGCAGTACTTC CASSWGPDYEQYF
. TRBJ2-3 TRBV5-1 TRBD2 TGCGCCAGCAGCTTGGATTCGGGAGGTACGCAGTATTTT CASSLDSGGTQYF
. TRBJ2-6 TRBV19 TRBD2 TGTGCCAGTAGAAAACTAGCGGGAGGAACGGGGGCCAACGTCCTGACTTTC CASRKLAGGTGANVLTF
. TRBJ1-4 TRBV5-6 . TGTGCCAGCAGCTTGGCCGTCACTGGGGAAAAACTGTTTTTT CASSLAVTGEKLFF
. TRBJ2-4 TRBV19 . TGTGCCAGTAGTGGGGCAGGGGAGGCTGGCATTCAGTACTTC CASSGAGEAGIQYF
. TRBJ2-2 TRBV5-4 . TGTGCCAGCAGCTTGGAAGGGTTAGTGACCGGGGAGCTGTTTTTT CASSLEGLVTGELFF
. TRBJ2-7 TRBV4-3 . TGCGCCAGCAGCCAAGTAAACGGAGAGGGCTACGAGCAGTACTTC CASSQVNGEGYEQYF
. TRBJ1-5 TRBV2 TRBD1 TGTGCCAGCGGTCGCCGCCGGGACAGGGGGCCGGGGAGCAATCAGCCCCAGCATTTT CASGRRRDRGPGSNQPQHF
. TRBJ2-1 TRBV5-6 . TGTGCCAGCTCCCCGGGAGATGAGCAGTTCTTC CASSPGDEQFF
. TRBJ1-3 TRBV6-6 . TGTGCCAGCAGCCGGGTTTTCTCTGGAAACACCATATATTTT CASSRVFSGNTIYF
. TRBJ2-5 TRBV5-1 TRBD2 TGCGCCAGCACTAAGGGGACTAGCGGGAGACAAGAGACCCAGTACTTC CASTKGTSGRQETQYF
few TRBJ2-7 TRBV5-1 TRBD1 TGCGCCAGCACCTGGGACAGTCGGGAGCAGTACTTC CASTWDSREQYF
few TRBJ1-1 TRBV14 TRBD1 TGTGCCAGCAGCCGCCTTTCCGGGACAGGGGGCACTGAAGCTTTCTTT CASSRLSGTGGTEAFF
. TRBJ2-1 TRBV6-4 . TGTGCCAGCAGTGACTCCCCTAGCGCCTCGTACAATGAGCAGTTCTTC CASSDSPSASYNEQFF
few TRBJ2-7 TRBV28 . TGTGCCAGCAGTTCGATCTTAACCCCTGCGGGGAGCTCCTACGAGCAGTACTTC CASSSILTPAGSSYEQYF
. TRBJ2-6 TRBV7-8 . TGTGCCAGCAGCGAACGTGCCCCACAAAGTCGGGCCAACGTCCTGACTTTC CASSERAPQSRANVLTF
. TRBJ2-7 TRBV5-5 TRBD2 TGTGCCAGCCATCCAGCGGGAATAGAGCAGTACTTC CASHPAGIEQYF
. TRBJ1-1 TRBV6-1 . TGTGCCAGCCTAGGACGGATGAACACTGAAGCTTTCTTT CASLGRMNTEAFF
. TRBJ2-7 TRBV19 TRBD2 TGTGCCAGTAGTATGACGGGAGGGCCGCTTGAGCAGTACTTC CASSMTGGPLEQYF
few TRBJ2-7 TRBV9 . TGTGCCAGCAGCGTAGAAGGTAGCGGAGGAGCCTACGAGCAGTACTTC CASSVEGSGGAYEQYF
. TRBJ2-1 TRBV5-1 . TGCGCCAGCAGCTTAGCGGGTTACAACTACAATGAGCAGTTCTTC CASSLAGYNYNEQFF
. TRBJ1-2 TRBV7-8 . TGTGCCAGCAGCTCCAGACTGCAAACCCTCTATGGCTACACCTTC CASSSRLQTLYGYTF
. TRBJ2-1 TRBV2 . TGTGCCAGCAGGCAAGCAGGTGATCCTAACAATGAGCAGTTCTTC CASRQAGDPNNEQFF
once TRBJ1-1 TRBV11-2 TRBD1 TGTGCCAGCAGCAAAAGACAGGGGGTGAACACTGAAGCTTTCTTT CASSKRQGVNTEAFF
once TRBJ1-4 TRBV19 . TGTGCCAGTAGTATGAATTATCGGGAGGATAATGAAAAACTGTTTTTT CASSMNYREDNEKLFF